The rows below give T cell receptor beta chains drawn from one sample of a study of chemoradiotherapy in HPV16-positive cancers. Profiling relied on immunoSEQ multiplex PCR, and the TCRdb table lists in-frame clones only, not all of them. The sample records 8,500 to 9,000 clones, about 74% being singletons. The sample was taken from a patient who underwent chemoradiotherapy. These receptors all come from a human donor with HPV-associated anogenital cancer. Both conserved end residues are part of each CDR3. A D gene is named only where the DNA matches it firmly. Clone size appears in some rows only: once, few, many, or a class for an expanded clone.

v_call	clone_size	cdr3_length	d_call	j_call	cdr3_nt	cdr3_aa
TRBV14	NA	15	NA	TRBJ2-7	TGTGCCAGCAGCCAAGGGAAACCGACGTCCTACGAGCAGTACTTC	CASSQGKPTSYEQYF
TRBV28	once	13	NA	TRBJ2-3	TGTGCCAGCAGTTTACGGGGGACAGATACGCAGTATTTT	CASSLRGTDTQYF
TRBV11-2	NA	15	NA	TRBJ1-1	TGTGCCAGCCTTACATGGACCAAGATGAACACTGAAGCTTTCTTT	CASLTWTKMNTEAFF
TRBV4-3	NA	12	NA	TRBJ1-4	TGCGCCAGCAGCCAAAGTGAGGAAAAACTGTTTTTT	CASSQSEEKLFF
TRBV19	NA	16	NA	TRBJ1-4	TGTGCCAGTAGTGGCGGCTATCAGGGGAGTAATGAAAAACTGTTTTTT	CASSGGYQGSNEKLFF
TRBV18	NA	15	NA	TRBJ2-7	TGTGCCAGCTCACCACAAGTCGGTGAACTTTACGAGCAGTACTTC	CASSPQVGELYEQYF
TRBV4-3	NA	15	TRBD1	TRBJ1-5	TGCGCCAGCAGCCTGGACAGGGGAGATAATCAGCCCCAGCATTTT	CASSLDRGDNQPQHF
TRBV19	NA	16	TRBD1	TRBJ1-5	TGTGCCACCGGGCCCCCTGGGACAGTTCGCAATCAGCCCCAGCATTTT	CATGPPGTVRNQPQHF
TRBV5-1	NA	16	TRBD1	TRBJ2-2	TGCGCCAGCAGGGGCAGGGGGCCCGCGAACACCGGGGAGCTGTTTTTT	CASRGRGPANTGELFF
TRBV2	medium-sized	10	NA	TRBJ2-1	TGTGCCAGCTCTCGCAATGAGCAGTTCTTC	CASSRNEQFF
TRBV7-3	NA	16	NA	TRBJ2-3	TGTGCCAGCAGCTTTGGGATCAGCCAAAGCACAGATACGCAGTATTTT	CASSFGISQSTDTQYF
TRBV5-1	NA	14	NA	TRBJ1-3	TGCGCCAGCAGCGCGGGTTCAGGCGGAAACACCATATATTTT	CASSAGSGGNTIYF
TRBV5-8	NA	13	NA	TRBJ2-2	TGTGCCAGCAGCTTCCAGCACACCGGGGAGCTGTTTTTT	CASSFQHTGELFF
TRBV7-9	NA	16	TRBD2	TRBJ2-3	TGTGCCAGCAGCTTAGCGCAGCGGGAGGAGACAGATACGCAGTATTTT	CASSLAQREETDTQYF